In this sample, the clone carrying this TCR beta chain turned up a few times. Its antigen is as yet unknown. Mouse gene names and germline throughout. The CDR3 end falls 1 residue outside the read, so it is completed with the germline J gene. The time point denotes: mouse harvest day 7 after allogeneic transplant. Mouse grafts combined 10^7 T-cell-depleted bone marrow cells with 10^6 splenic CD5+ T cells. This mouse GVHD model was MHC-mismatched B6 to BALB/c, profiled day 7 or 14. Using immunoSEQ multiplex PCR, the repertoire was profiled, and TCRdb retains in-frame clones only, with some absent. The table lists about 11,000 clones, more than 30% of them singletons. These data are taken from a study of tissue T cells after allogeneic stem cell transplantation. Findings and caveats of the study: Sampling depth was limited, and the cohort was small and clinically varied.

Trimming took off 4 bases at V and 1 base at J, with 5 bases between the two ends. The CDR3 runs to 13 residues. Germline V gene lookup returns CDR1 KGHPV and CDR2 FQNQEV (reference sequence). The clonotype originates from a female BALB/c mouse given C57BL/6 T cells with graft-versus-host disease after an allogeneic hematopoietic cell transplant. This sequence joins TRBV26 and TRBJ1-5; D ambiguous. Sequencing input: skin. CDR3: CASSRQNNQAPLF. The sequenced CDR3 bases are TGTGCCAGCAGTCGGCAGAACAACCAGGCTCCGCTT.